A single sample is the source of the 30 T cell receptor beta chains below, sequenced in a study of blood T cell repertoires in COVID-19. Profiled with immunoSEQ multiplex PCR; TCRdb holds only in-frame clones, not every one. Altogether 200,000 to 250,000 clones are present, 70% to 85% being singletons, with the ten largest covering around 1.8%. Sample: peripheral blood. The receptors come from a woman at least 80 years old with acute or convalescent COVID-19.

This clone was observed a handful of times. V usage is TRBV6-2 or TRBV6-3 and J usage is TRBJ1-4; no reliable D call. The CDR3 totals 12 residues. Germline CDR1 is MNHEY and CDR2 is SVGEGT. The V end lost 2 bases, the J end lost 8 bases, and 6 bases lay between the germline ends. The CDR3 sequence: CASSYVMEKLFF. The CDR3 nucleotides read TGTGCCAGCAGTTACGTTATGGAAAAACTGTTTTTT.

This rearrangement joins TRBV10-3 to TRBJ1-2; 7 bases are shared with TRBD1. Trimming at V came to 3 bases and at J to 2 bases, leaving 6 bases not matched to a gene. Germline CDR1 reads ENHRY; CDR2 reads SYGVKD. The CDR3 length is 15 residues. CDR3 amino acids: CAISDEQGKNYGYTF. DNA of the CDR3: TGTGCCATCAGTGATGAACAGGGGAAAAACTATGGCTACACCTTC.

The J gene is TRBJ1-1, the V gene TRBV7-9; D ambiguous. CDR1 is SEHNR, CDR2 FQNEAQ, per germline (reference sequence). Trimming cost V 5 bases and J 6 bases, with 10 bases left between them. The CDR3 runs to 12 residues. CDR3 bases: TGTGCCAGCAGCCCTAAGACATCTGAAGCTTTCTTT. Amino acids: CASSPKTSEAFF.

V gene TRBV9 combines with J gene TRBJ2-3, with D uncertain. The germline V and J ends were trimmed by 4 bases and 0 bases, with 12 bases remaining between them. The CDR3 spans 15 residues. Germline V lookup: CDR1 SGDLS, CDR2 YYNGEE. CDR3 in DNA: TGTGCCAGCAGCTCAACGCCACATAGCACAGATACGCAGTATTTT. It translates to CASSSTPHSTDTQYF.

The chain links TRBV5-1 to TRBJ1-2; TRBD1 agrees at 7 bases. Germline lookup yields CDR1 SGHRS and CDR2 YFSETQ. V dropped 1 base and J dropped 9; count of bases not matched to a gene: 9. CDR3 size: 14 residues. In DNA form, the CDR3 reads TGCGCCAGCAGCTTGCTTCCCAGGGGGGTTAGCTACACCTTC. It translates to CASSLLPRGVSYTF.

CDR3 in DNA: TGTGCCAGCATTCGGGACAGTAACTATGGCTACACCTTC. Its translation is CASIRDSNYGYTF. The chain carries TRBV2 and TRBJ1-2; 7 nucleotides line up with TRBD1. The CDR3 is 13 amino acids. J was trimmed by 1 base and V by 7 bases; bases with no gene match: 3. In germline, CDR1 is SNHLY, CDR2 FYNNEI.

The rearrangement links TRBV3-1 (or the pseudogene TRBV3-2) to TRBJ2-2; TRBD2 matches 15 bases. Germline V CDR1 and CDR2: LGHDT, YNNKEL (reference sequence). The length of the CDR3 is 18 residues. V lost 4 bases, J lost 3 bases, and 6 bases stayed unmatched. The CDR3 nucleotides are TGTGCCAGCAGCCGAGGGGGACTAGCGGGGGGCTACACCGGGGAGCTGTTTTTT. This sequence encodes CASSRGGLAGGYTGELFF.

This chain links TRBV28 with TRBJ1-1; 8 bases align to TRBD1. The CDR3 covers 16 residues. Germline loops: CDR1 MDHEN, CDR2 SYDVKM. Trimming removed 6 bases from V and 1 base from J; junction bases left unmatched: 10. CDR3 in amino acids: CASSSGQGLRNTEAFF. Written as DNA, the CDR3 is TGTGCCAGCAGCTCCGGACAGGGCCTACGGAACACTGAAGCTTTCTTT.

The chain's CDR3 is CSVDKGEDTDTQYF. CDR3 sequence (DNA): TGCAGCGTTGATAAGGGAGAAGACACAGATACGCAGTATTTT. J is TRBJ2-3 and V is TRBV29-1, with D perhaps matching TRBD2 (5 bases). The CDR3 sequence is 14 residues long. Trimming took 3 bases from V and 2 from J, leaving 12 bases between them. Germline V gene lookup returns CDR1 SQVTM and CDR2 ANQGSEA.

The V gene is TRBV7-2, the J gene TRBJ2-7, with TRBD2 matching 9 bases. V lost 6 bases and J lost 6; bases outside the gene matches: 15. Germline V lookup: CDR1 SGHTA, CDR2 FQGNSA. This CDR3 is built from 16 residues. In DNA, the CDR3 is TGTGCCAGCAGTCCAGACCCCCTAGCGGGAAACCGCGAGCAGTACTTC. Its protein is CASSPDPLAGNREQYF.

The rearrangement joins TRBV11-2 to TRBJ1-6; D call uncertain. Germline V gene sequence: CDR1 SGHAT, CDR2 FQNNGV. This CDR3 comprises 16 residues. Deletions cut 2 bases from V and 5 bases from J, with 13 bases between. CDR3 amino acids: CASSLNSQNNNSPLHF. CDR3 nucleotides: TGTGCCAGCAGCTTAAATTCACAGAATAATAATTCACCCCTCCACTTT. The variable domain in full, completed from reference TRBV11-2 and TRBJ1-6, reads EAGVAQSPRYKIIEKRQSVAFWCNPISGHATLYWYQQILGQGPKLLIQFQNNGVVDDSQLPKDRFSAERLKGVDSTLKIQPAKLEDSAVYLCASSLNSQNNNSPLHFGNGTRLTVT.

This chain links TRBV11-2 with TRBJ1-2; D is perhaps TRBD1 (5 bases). Trimming took 1 base from V and 4 from J, leaving 7 bases between them. Germline V gene sequence: CDR1 SGHAT, CDR2 FQNNGV. CDR3 length: 13 amino acids. CDR3: CASSLGGGYGYTF. The CDR3 DNA reads TGTGCCAGCAGCTTAGGGGGGGGCTATGGCTACACCTTC.

The chain is built from TRBV19 and TRBJ2-7; possibly TRBD1 for D (6 bases). CDR1 is LNHDA, CDR2 SQIVND, per germline (reference sequence). V lost 5 bases to trimming and J lost 3 bases, with 14 bases between them. This CDR3 comprises 14 residues. For the CDR3, the DNA is TGTGCCAGTAGTTTGGGACATCGGGGCTACGAGCAGTACTTC. Translated: CASSLGHRGYEQYF. Full variable domain (missing parts from reference TRBV19 and TRBJ2-7): DGGITQSPKYLFRKEGQNVTLSCEQNLNHDAMYWYRQDPGQGLRLIYYSQIVNDFQKGDIAEGYSVSREKKESFPLTVTSAQKNPTAFYLCASSLGHRGYEQYFGPGTRLTVT.

The J gene is TRBJ1-6, the V gene TRBV27, with 9 positions matching TRBD1. The CDR3 runs 14 residues. The germline CDR1 and CDR2 sequences are MNHEY and SMNVEV (reference sequence). Trimming cost V 2 bases and J 9 bases; bases outside gene matches: 2. CDR3 residues: CASSLGDRVSPLHF. The CDR3 bases are TGTGCCAGCAGTTTAGGGGACAGGGTTTCACCCCTCCACTTT.

This rearrangement joins TRBV11-1 to TRBJ1-1; D is unclear. Germline lookup yields CDR1 SGHAT and CDR2 FQDESV (reference sequence). The CDR3 has 14 residues. V dropped 2 bases and J dropped 4 bases, with 11 bases sitting between them. CDR3 residues: CASSLSSGSTEAFF. The CDR3 DNA follows: TGTGCCAGCAGCTTAAGCTCCGGGAGCACTGAAGCTTTCTTT. The whole variable domain, remainder taken from reference TRBV11-1 and TRBJ1-1, is EAEVAQSPRYKITEKSQAVAFWCDPISGHATLYWYRQILGQGPELLVQFQDESVVDDSQLPKDRFSAERLKGVDSTLKIQPAELGDSAMYLCASSLSSGSTEAFFGQGTRLTVV.

The chain recombines TRBV18 with TRBJ1-2; 7 bases map to TRBD1. This CDR3 is built from 15 residues. V lost 2 bases and J lost 4; bases outside the gene matches: 7. Germline V lookup: CDR1 KGHSH, CDR2 LQKENI. Here the CDR3 reads CASSPTGKGAYGYTF. The DNA of the CDR3 is TGTGCCAGCTCACCAACGGGAAAGGGGGCCTATGGCTACACCTTC. Based on the CDR3 plus reference TRBV18 and TRBJ1-2, the full variable domain is NAGVMQNPRHLVRRRGQEARLRCSPMKGHSHVYWYRQLPEEGLKFMVYLQKENIIDESGMPKERFSAEFPKEGPSILRIQQVVRGDSAAYFCASSPTGKGAYGYTFGSGTRLTVV.

V is TRBV7-2 and J is TRBJ1-5; D unclear. This CDR3 region has 15 residues. With 1 base removed from V and 0 bases from J, the gap between germline ends came to 7 bases. Looked up from germline, CDR1 is SGHTA and CDR2 is FQGNSA. This CDR3 reads CASSLGRSSNQPQHF. The CDR3 DNA follows: TGTGCCAGCAGCTTAGGGCGGTCTAGCAATCAGCCCCAGCATTTT. Combining the CDR3 with reference TRBV7-2 and TRBJ1-5 gives the whole variable domain GAGVSQSPSNKVTEKGKDVELRCDPISGHTALYWYRQSLGQGLEFLIYFQGNSAPDKSGLPSDRFSAERTGGSVSTLTIQRTQQEDSAVYLCASSLGRSSNQPQHFGDGTRLSIL.

J is TRBJ2-1 and V is TRBV5-5, with D unresolved. Germline lookup yields CDR1 SGHKS and CDR2 YYEKEE (reference sequence). V was cut by 5 bases and J by 0 bases, with 12 bases left in between. The CDR3 loop spans 15 amino acids. In DNA, the CDR3 is TGTGCCAGCAGTCAAAGCGTAAGCTCCTACAATGAGCAGTTCTTC. The encoded protein is CASSQSVSSYNEQFF. Based on the CDR3 plus reference TRBV5-5 and TRBJ2-1, the full variable domain is DAGVTQSPTHLIKTRGQQVTLRCSPISGHKSVSWYQQVLGQGPQFIFQYYEKEERGRGNFPDRFSARQFPNYSSELNVNALLLGDSALYLCASSQSVSSYNEQFFGPGTRLTVL.

Regarding this clone: Other DNA sequences of this sample code for an identical CDR3. This rearrangement joins TRBV5-1 to TRBJ2-1, with 10 bases lining up with TRBD2. This CDR3 has 15 amino acids. The V gene end was trimmed by 4 bases and the J gene end by 4 bases; junction bases not matched to a gene: 5. Germline V lookup: CDR1 SGHRS, CDR2 YFSETQ. Here the CDR3 reads CASSPTSGPYNEQFF. CDR3 nucleotides: TGCGCCAGCAGCCCGACTAGCGGGCCATACAATGAGCAGTTCTTC.

The CDR3 sequence is CASSHRGVGTGANVLTF. The CDR3 nucleotides read TGTGCCAGCAGCCACCGCGGGGTGGGGACTGGGGCCAACGTCCTGACTTTC. V and J are TRBV3-1 (or the pseudogene TRBV3-2) and TRBJ2-6; perhaps TRBD2 as D (6 bases). V was pared by 3 bases and J by 2 bases, with 14 bases between. The CDR3 extends over 17 amino acids. Germline loops: CDR1 LGHDT, CDR2 YNNKEL (reference sequence).

This sequence joins TRBV10-3 and TRBJ1-1; 10 nucleotides align to TRBD1. The CDR3 consists of 16 residues. Trimming at V came to 0 bases and at J to 5 bases, leaving 6 bases not matched to a gene. CDR1 is ENHRY, CDR2 SYGVKD, per germline. CDR3 loop: CAISESGGQGWTEAFF. DNA of the CDR3: TGTGCCATCAGTGAGTCCGGGGGACAGGGGTGGACTGAAGCTTTCTTT.

The chain is built from TRBV12-2 and TRBJ2-1; the table's D call of TRBD2 was not tested on the DNA. TRBV12-2 is a documented pseudogene. The CDR3 is made up of 17 amino acids. CDR3 DNA: TGTGCAAGTCGCTTAGGCGGGTTCGATGGTCCCTACAATGAGCAGTTCTTC. Translated: CASRLGGFDGPYNEQFF.

The chain carries TRBV2 and TRBJ1-5, with D possibly TRBD1 on 6 matching bases. The CDR3 loop spans 17 amino acids. The ends were cut back, 3 bases at V and 2 bases at J, with 17 bases in the middle. CDR1 SNHLY and CDR2 FYNNEI come from the germline V gene. In nucleotides, the CDR3 is TGTGCCAGCAGTGATAGGACAGCCAACCATGGCAATCAGCCCCAGCATTTT. This encodes CASSDRTANHGNQPQHF.

The rearrangement uses TRBV6-6 and TRBJ2-5; no definite D call. The CDR3 is 14 residues long. CDR1 is MNHNY, CDR2 SVGAGI, per germline (reference sequence). Trimming shortened V by 5 bases and J by 2 bases, and 12 bases separated the two germline ends. CDR3 loop: CASSLPGWQETQYF. The CDR3 bases are TGTGCCAGCAGTCTCCCCGGGTGGCAAGAGACCCAGTACTTC.

The rearrangement uses TRBV19 and TRBJ2-1; perhaps TRBD1 as D (6 bases). V was cut by 6 bases and J by 3 bases, with 15 bases left in between. CDR1 LNHDA and CDR2 SQIVND come from the germline V gene (reference sequence). The CDR3 extends over 15 amino acids. CDR3: CASSDQGLNYNEQFF. CDR3 bases: TGTGCCAGTAGCGACCAGGGGTTGAACTACAATGAGCAGTTCTTC.

The DNA of the CDR3 is TGTGCCGCCGGGGATAATCAGAAGCCCCAGCATTTT. Its translation: CAAGDNQKPQHF. The rearrangement joins TRBV6-5 to TRBJ1-5; D unclear. This CDR3 region has 12 residues. The germline CDR1 and CDR2 sequences are MNHEY and SVGAGI. V was shortened by 11 bases and J by 8 bases, with 16 bases between the two germline ends.

The gene calls are TRBV9 and TRBJ2-3; D possibly corresponds to TRBD2 (6 bases). There are 16 residues in the CDR3. Germline V CDR1 and CDR2: SGDLS, YYNGEE. The V and J ends lost 1 base and 2 bases respectively, with 14 bases between them. The CDR3 DNA reads as TGTGCCAGCAGCGTAATGGGTAGCGGCATCACAGATACGCAGTATTTT. It encodes CASSVMGSGITDTQYF.

DNA for the CDR3: TGTGCCAGCAGCTTTCGGATGAGGAGCTCTGGAAACACCATATATTTT. Residues: CASSFRMRSSGNTIYF. The chain combines TRBV7-2 with TRBJ1-3; D uncertain. The V and J ends lost 3 bases and 0 bases respectively, with 12 bases between them. The germline V gene encodes CDR1 SGHTA and CDR2 FQGNSA. There are 16 residues in the CDR3.

The chain links TRBV5-1 to TRBJ2-3, with TRBD2 identical over 12 bases. Germline V gene lookup returns CDR1 SGHRS and CDR2 YFSETQ. V lost 6 bases to trimming and J lost 2 bases; unmatched junction nucleotides: 4. This CDR3 has 15 residues. The CDR3 sequence: CASKGLAGATDTQYF. The CDR3 bases are TGCGCCAGCAAGGGACTAGCGGGCGCCACAGATACGCAGTATTTT.

This clone turned up a few times. The same CDR3 can be traced to other DNA sequences in this sample. The chain employs TRBV7-2 and TRBJ1-1, with a weak D call TRBD1 (6 bases). Trimming removed 3 bases from V and 1 base from J, with 6 bases in between. The germline gives CDR1 SGHTA, CDR2 FQGNSA. This CDR3 spans 13 amino acids. The DNA of the CDR3 is TGTGCCAGCAGCTTGGGACAGAACACTGAAGCTTTCTTT. Translation: CASSLGQNTEAFF.